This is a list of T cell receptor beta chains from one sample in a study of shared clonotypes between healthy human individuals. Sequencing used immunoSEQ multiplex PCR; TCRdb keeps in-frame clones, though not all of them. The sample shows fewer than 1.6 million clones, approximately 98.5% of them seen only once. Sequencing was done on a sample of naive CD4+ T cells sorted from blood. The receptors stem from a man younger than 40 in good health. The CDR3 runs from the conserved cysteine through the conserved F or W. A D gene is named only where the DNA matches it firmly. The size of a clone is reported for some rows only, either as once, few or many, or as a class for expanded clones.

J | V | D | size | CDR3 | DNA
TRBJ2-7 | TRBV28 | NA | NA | CAILPRAPGTYEQYF | TGTGCCATCCTTCCACGTGCGCCAGGGACGTACGAGCAGTACTTC
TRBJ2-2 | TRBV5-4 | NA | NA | CASSQTPGLAGELFF | TGTGCCAGCAGCCAGACTCCGGGGCTAGCCGGGGAGCTGTTTTTT
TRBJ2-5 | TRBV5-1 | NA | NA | CASSLEMSGGKETQYF | TGCGCCAGCAGCTTGGAAATGTCTGGAGGGAAAGAGACCCAGTACTTC
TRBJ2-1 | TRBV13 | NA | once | CASSFLETSSLEQFF | TGTGCCAGCAGCTTCTTGGAGACTAGTTCTCTTGAGCAGTTCTTC
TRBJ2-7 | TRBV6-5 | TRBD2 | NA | CASSRGGTSPYEQYF | TGTGCCAGCAGCCGGGGCGGGACTAGTCCCTACGAGCAGTACTTC
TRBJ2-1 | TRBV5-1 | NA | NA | CASSRDTTYNEQFF | TGCGCCAGCAGCCGGGACACCACCTACAATGAGCAGTTCTTC
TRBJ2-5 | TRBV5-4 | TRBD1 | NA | CASSSTGTGVETQYF | TGTGCCAGCAGCTCCACCGGGACAGGGGTCGAGACCCAGTACTTC
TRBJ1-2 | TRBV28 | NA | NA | CASSSPGVGYGYTF | TGTGCCAGCAGTTCACCCGGGGTGGGCTATGGCTACACCTTC
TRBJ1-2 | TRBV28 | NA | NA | CASSSPGTYGYTF | TGTGCCAGCAGTTCTCCCGGGACATATGGCTACACCTTC
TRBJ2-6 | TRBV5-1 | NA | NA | CASSLLQGPGANVLTF | TGCGCCAGCAGCTTGTTACAGGGTCCTGGGGCCAACGTCCTGACTTTC
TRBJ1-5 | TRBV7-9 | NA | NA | CASSQGGGNQPQHF | TGTGCCAGCAGCCAAGGTGGGGGTAATCAGCCCCAGCATTTT
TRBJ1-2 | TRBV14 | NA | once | CASSQVGQAITANYGYTF | TGTGCCAGCAGCCAAGTCGGGCAGGCTATAACAGCTAACTATGGCTACACCTTC
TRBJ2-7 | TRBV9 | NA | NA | CASSPRDSVYEQYF | TGTGCCAGCAGCCCGCGGGACAGCGTTTACGAGCAGTACTTC
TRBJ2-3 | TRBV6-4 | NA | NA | CASGNRFFFFRWSTDTQYF | TGTGCCAGCGGAAACAGGTTTTTCTTTTTCCGGTGGAGCACAGATACGCAGTATTTT
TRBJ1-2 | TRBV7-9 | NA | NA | CASSLAQGDGYTF | TGTGCCAGCAGCTTAGCGCAAGGGGACGGCTACACCTTC
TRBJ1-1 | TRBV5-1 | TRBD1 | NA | CASSLNRGSTEAFF | TGCGCCAGCAGCTTGAACAGGGGGAGCACTGAAGCTTTCTTT
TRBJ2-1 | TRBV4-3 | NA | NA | CASSQSYSPGLRYNEQFF | TGCGCCAGCAGCCAATCTTACTCCCCCGGGCTCCGCTACAATGAGCAGTTCTTC
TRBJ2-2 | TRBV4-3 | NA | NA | CASSQEARNTGELFF | TGCGCCAGCAGCCAAGAGGCCAGGAACACCGGGGAGCTGTTTTTT
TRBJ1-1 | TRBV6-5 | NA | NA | CASSYSPGQPEAFF | TGTGCCAGCAGTTACTCCCCGGGGCAGCCTGAAGCTTTCTTT
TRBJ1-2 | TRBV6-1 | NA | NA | CASEMAAHYGYTF | TGTGCCAGTGAGATGGCAGCACACTATGGCTACACCTTC
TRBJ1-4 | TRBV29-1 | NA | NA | CSVVQGGGEKLFF | TGCAGCGTTGTCCAGGGAGGCGGTGAAAAACTGTTTTTT
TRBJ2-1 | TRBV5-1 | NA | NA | CASSLNDRSYNEQFF | TGCGCCAGCAGCTTGAACGACAGGAGTTACAATGAGCAGTTCTTC
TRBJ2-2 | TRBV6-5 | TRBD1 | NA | CASSSGTGGTGELFF | TGTGCCAGCAGTTCTGGGACAGGGGGCACCGGGGAGCTGTTTTTT
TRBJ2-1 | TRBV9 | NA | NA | CASSVETGPDNEQFF | TGTGCCAGCAGCGTAGAAACAGGGCCTGACAATGAGCAGTTCTTC
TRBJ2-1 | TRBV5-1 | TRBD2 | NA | CASSPLAGVSPEQFF | TGCGCCAGCAGCCCACTAGCGGGAGTAAGTCCTGAGCAGTTCTTC
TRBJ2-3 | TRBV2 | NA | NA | CASSELAPRYTQYF | TGTGCCAGCAGTGAATTAGCGCCCCGATATACGCAGTATTTT
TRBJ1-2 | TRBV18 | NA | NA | CASSRSGDYGYTF | TGTGCCAGCTCACGTTCAGGAGACTATGGCTACACCTTC
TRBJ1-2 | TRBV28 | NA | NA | CASSGGVYGYTF | TGTGCCAGCTCGGGGGGCGTCTATGGCTACACCTTC
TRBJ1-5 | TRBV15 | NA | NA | CATSSMGSLSNQPQHF | TGTGCCACCAGCAGTATGGGGAGCCTTAGCAATCAGCCCCAGCATTTT
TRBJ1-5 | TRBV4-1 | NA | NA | CASSHNTGNSNQPQHF | TGCGCCAGCAGCCATAACACAGGGAACAGCAATCAGCCCCAGCATTTT
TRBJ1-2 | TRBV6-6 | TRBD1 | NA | CASRDRAGSYGYTF | TGTGCCAGCAGGGACAGGGCCGGTAGCTATGGCTACACCTTC
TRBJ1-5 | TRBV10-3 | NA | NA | CAISSGSGNQPQHF | TGTGCCATCAGTTCAGGGTCTGGCAATCAGCCCCAGCATTTT
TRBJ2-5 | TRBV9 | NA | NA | CASSVRGRGVQETQYF | TGTGCCAGCAGCGTAAGGGGGCGGGGAGTACAAGAGACCCAGTACTTC
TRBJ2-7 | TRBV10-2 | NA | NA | CASSVAEIEQYF | TGCGCCAGCAGTGTCGCCGAAATCGAGCAGTACTTC
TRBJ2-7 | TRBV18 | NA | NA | CASSKGLGSYEQYF | TGTGCCAGCTCAAAGGGACTGGGGTCCTACGAGCAGTACTTC
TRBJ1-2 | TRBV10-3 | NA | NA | CAISDEVDSYGYTF | TGTGCCATCAGTGACGAGGTCGACTCCTATGGCTACACCTTC
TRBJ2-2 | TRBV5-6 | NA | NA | CASSKTGVGGIGELFF | TGTGCCAGCAGTAAGACCGGAGTGGGGGGCATCGGGGAGCTGTTTTTT
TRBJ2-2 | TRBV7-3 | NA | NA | CASSFDSGNTGELFF | TGTGCCAGCAGCTTTGATTCAGGGAACACCGGGGAGCTGTTTTTT
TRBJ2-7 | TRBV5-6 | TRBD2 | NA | CASSPAELAGSYEQYF | TGTGCCAGCAGCCCCGCTGAGCTAGCGGGAAGCTACGAGCAGTACTTC
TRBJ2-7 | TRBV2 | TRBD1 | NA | CASSASGTGAYEQYF | TGTGCCAGCAGTGCATCCGGGACAGGGGCCTACGAGCAGTACTTC
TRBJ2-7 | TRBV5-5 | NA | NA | CASSLAGVSLAYEQYF | TGTGCCAGCAGCTTGGCAGGGGTATCATTGGCCTACGAGCAGTACTTC
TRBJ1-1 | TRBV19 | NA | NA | CASSIRATLEAFF | TGTGCCAGTAGTATAAGGGCGACCCTTGAAGCTTTCTTT
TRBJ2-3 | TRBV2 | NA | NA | CASSGPTGIDTQYF | TGTGCCAGCAGCGGACCGACAGGTATAGATACGCAGTATTTT
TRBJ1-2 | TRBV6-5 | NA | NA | CASSDAFGYTF | TGTGCCAGCAGTGACGCCTTTGGCTACACCTTC
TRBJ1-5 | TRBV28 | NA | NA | CASSLREQLLNQPQHF | TGTGCCAGCAGTTTAAGGGAGCAGTTGTTGAATCAGCCCCAGCATTTT
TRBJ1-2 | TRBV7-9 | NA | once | CASSLGQARVCTF | TGTGCCAGCAGCTTAGGACAGGCTCGGGTATGCACCTTC
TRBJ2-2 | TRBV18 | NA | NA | CASSPASYTGELFF | TGTGCCAGCTCACCAGCCTCCTACACCGGGGAGCTGTTTTTT